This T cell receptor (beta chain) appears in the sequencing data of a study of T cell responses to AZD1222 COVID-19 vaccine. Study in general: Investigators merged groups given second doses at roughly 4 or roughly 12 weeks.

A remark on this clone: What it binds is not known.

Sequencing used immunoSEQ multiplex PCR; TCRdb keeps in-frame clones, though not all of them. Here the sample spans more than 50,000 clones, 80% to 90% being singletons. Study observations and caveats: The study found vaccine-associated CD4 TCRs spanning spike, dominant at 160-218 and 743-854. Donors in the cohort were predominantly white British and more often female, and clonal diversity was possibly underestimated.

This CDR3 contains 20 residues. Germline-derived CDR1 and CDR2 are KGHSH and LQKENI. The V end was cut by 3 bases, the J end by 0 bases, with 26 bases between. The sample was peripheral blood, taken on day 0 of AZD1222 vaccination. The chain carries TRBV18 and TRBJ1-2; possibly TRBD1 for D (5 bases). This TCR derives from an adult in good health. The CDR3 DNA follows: TGTGCCAGCTCACCGCGAGGGGTCCCCACGGCGGCCTTAACTAACTATGGCTACACCTTC. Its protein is CASSPRGVPTAALTNYGYTF.